This is a list of T cell receptor beta chains from one sample in a study of T-cell reconstitution after alpha-beta-depleted transplantation in children. In TCRdb, the PCR reads were re-called with MiXCR into one record per CDR3 protein. The sample contains 150,000 to 250,000 distinct CDR3 sequences, about 15% of which appear only once. This specimen consisted of PBMCs from the stem cell graft donor, obtained from the stem cell graft. The receptors shown here come from a human donor who donated a stem cell graft to a child with acute lymphoblastic leukemia. The CDR3 runs from the conserved cysteine through the conserved F or W. The order of the fields is V gene, clone size, D gene, J gene, CDR3 DNA, CDR3 protein. The D gene is left open where the match is weak. Clone size is stated in some rows and not others, as once, few, many or a class when expanded.

v_gene: TRBV4-2; abundance: many; d_gene: -; j_gene: TRBJ2-7; CDR3nt: TGTGCCAGCAGCCCCCCTGGGTCCTACGAGCAGTACTTC; CDR3aa: CASSPPGSYEQYF
v_gene: TRBV12-3/TRBV12-4; abundance: many; d_gene: -; j_gene: TRBJ2-6; CDR3nt: TGTGCCAGCAGTTTCCCTACTAATGGGGCCAACGTCCTGACTTTC; CDR3aa: CASSFPTNGANVLTF
v_gene: TRBV7-9; abundance: many; d_gene: -; j_gene: TRBJ2-3; CDR3nt: TGTGCCAGCAGCTTAGCTCTCCTGGGTACGCAGTATTTT; CDR3aa: CASSLALLGTQYF
v_gene: TRBV7-9; abundance: -; d_gene: -; j_gene: TRBJ2-1; CDR3nt: TGTGCCAGCAGTGCAGGGCGCGATGAGCAGTTCTTC; CDR3aa: CASSAGRDEQFF
v_gene: TRBV24-1; abundance: many; d_gene: -; j_gene: TRBJ2-5; CDR3nt: TGTGCCACCAGTGATGCCGGGACGCTACAAGAGACCCAGTACTTC; CDR3aa: CATSDAGTLQETQYF
v_gene: TRBV29-1; abundance: many; d_gene: -; j_gene: TRBJ1-3; CDR3nt: TGCAGCGTGACGGACAGCCGGGAGACTGGAAACACCATATATTTT; CDR3aa: CSVTDSRETGNTIYF
v_gene: TRBV5-1; abundance: many; d_gene: -; j_gene: TRBJ2-3; CDR3nt: TGCGCCAGCAGCGCGGGGTCGGTCGGCACAGATACGCAGTATTTT; CDR3aa: CASSAGSVGTDTQYF
v_gene: TRBV5-1; abundance: -; d_gene: TRBD2; j_gene: TRBJ2-5; CDR3nt: TGCGCCAGCAGCGCGGGACTAGCGGGACCCCACGAGACCCAGTACTTC; CDR3aa: CASSAGLAGPHETQYF
v_gene: TRBV7-8; abundance: few; d_gene: -; j_gene: TRBJ2-5; CDR3nt: TGTGCCAGCAGCTTGGGTTATTTGGGAAACCTCCAAGAGACCCAGTACTTC; CDR3aa: CASSLGYLGNLQETQYF
v_gene: TRBV20-1; abundance: -; d_gene: -; j_gene: TRBJ1-1; CDR3nt: TGCAGTGCTCAACCCCAGGGCAGGGAGACTGAAGCTTTCTTT; CDR3aa: CSAQPQGRETEAFF
v_gene: TRBV14; abundance: many; d_gene: -; j_gene: TRBJ2-1; CDR3nt: TGTGCCAGCAGCCAAGCGATGGGTTCCTACAATGAGCAGTTCTTC; CDR3aa: CASSQAMGSYNEQFF
v_gene: TRBV20-1; abundance: -; d_gene: -; j_gene: TRBJ1-2; CDR3nt: TGCAGTGCTAGACGTGAGGGGGTCGACTATGGCTACACCTTC; CDR3aa: CSARREGVDYGYTF
v_gene: TRBV6-1; abundance: few; d_gene: -; j_gene: TRBJ2-7; CDR3nt: TGTGCCGCGAGCCGGCAGGGGAGCTCCTACGAGCAGTACTTC; CDR3aa: CAASRQGSSYEQYF
v_gene: TRBV5-1; abundance: many; d_gene: -; j_gene: TRBJ2-1; CDR3nt: TGCGCCAGCAGCTATCACGGCGGGGCCGCGGCGCTCAATGAGCAGTTCTTC; CDR3aa: CASSYHGGAAALNEQFF
v_gene: TRBV5-1; abundance: few; d_gene: -; j_gene: TRBJ2-1; CDR3nt: TGCGCCAGCAGTCGAGGGGGGGACTACAATGAGCAGTTCTTC; CDR3aa: CASSRGGDYNEQFF
v_gene: TRBV6-5; abundance: -; d_gene: TRBD2; j_gene: TRBJ2-7; CDR3nt: TGTGCCAGCAGTTTTAGCGGGAGTTCCTACGATCAGTACTTC; CDR3aa: CASSFSGSSYDQYF
v_gene: TRBV12-3/TRBV12-4; abundance: many; d_gene: -; j_gene: TRBJ2-1; CDR3nt: TGTGCCAGCAGTTTGACAAGATACAATGAGCAGTTCTTC; CDR3aa: CASSLTRYNEQFF
v_gene: TRBV29-1; abundance: many; d_gene: -; j_gene: TRBJ2-1; CDR3nt: TGCAGCGAATCAGGGGTGGGCTCCTACAATGAGCAGTTCTTC; CDR3aa: CSESGVGSYNEQFF